Listed below are T cell receptor beta chains from one sample, sequenced in a study of cytomegalovirus exposure and HLA in healthy donors. Here immunoSEQ multiplex PCR was the method, and the copy in TCRdb shows in-frame clones only, minus some. This sample yields approximately 82,000 clones, of which approximately 56% are seen a single time; 4.5% to 7% belongs to the top ten. Sequencing used PBMCs. The receptor set was obtained from a woman aged 30 to 39 in good health and CMV-seropositive. Each CDR3 is given with its conserved first and last residue. A D gene is named only where the DNA matches it firmly. Clone size is not always given. Where it is, it says once, few, many or a class for expanded clones.

D	size	V	J	DNA	CDR3
TRBD1	few	TRBV19	TRBJ2-3	TGTGCCAGTAGTGGACAGGGGGCGCCCCCAGATACGCAGTATTTT	CASSGQGAPPDTQYF
TRBD1	.	TRBV27	TRBJ2-1	TGTGCCAGCAGTGACGTCAGGGGGCTGGGGAATGAGCAGTTCTTC	CASSDVRGLGNEQFF
TRBD2	.	TRBV4-3	TRBJ2-1	TGCGCCAGCAGCCAAGATCAGGGTCGGGCTAGCGGGGGCAATGAGCAGTTCTTC	CASSQDQGRASGGNEQFF
TRBD1	once	TRBV9	TRBJ2-1	TGTGCCAGCAGCGGCACCGGGACAGGGTTGGGTGAGCAGTTCTTC	CASSGTGTGLGEQFF
TRBD1	.	TRBV19	TRBJ2-3	TGTGCCAGTTCGGACAGGTCCTGGGGCACAGATACGCAGTATTTT	CASSDRSWGTDTQYF
.	few	TRBV12-2	TRBJ2-1	TGTGCAAGTCGCTTAGGGGGACTAGCGGGGGGGCAGGGAAAGCAGTTCTTC	CASRLGGLAGGQGKQFF
TRBD1	once	TRBV5-6	TRBJ2-2	TGTGCCAGCAGCTTTGGACAGGGTGGCACCGGGGAGCTGTTTTTT	CASSFGQGGTGELFF
TRBD2	once	TRBV7-3	TRBJ2-7	TGTGCCAGCAGCCCCACCGGGACTAGCCCCAACGAGCAGTACTTC	CASSPTGTSPNEQYF
.	few	TRBV28	TRBJ2-7	TGTGCCAGCAGTGACACCCACTACGAGCAGTACTTC	CASSDTHYEQYF
TRBD1	.	TRBV6-1	TRBJ2-1	TGTGCCAGCAGAGAGACAGGGTACAATGAGCAGTTCTTC	CASRETGYNEQFF
.	.	TRBV7-9	TRBJ2-3	TGTTCCAGCAGCTCTAGCACAGATACGCAGTATTTT	CSSSSSTDTQYF
.	.	TRBV9	TRBJ2-7	TGTGCCAGCAGCCCCCGTGGAGGGCTGCACGAGCAGTACTTC	CASSPRGGLHEQYF